This T cell receptor beta chain came from a study of T cell changes during pregnancy in multiple sclerosis. Sequencing used immunoSEQ multiplex PCR; TCRdb keeps in-frame clones, though not all of them. The sample gives roughly 100,000 clones, about 90% of which show up once; 1.6% is in the top ten. The germline CDR1 and CDR2 sequences are MNHEY and SMNVEV (reference sequence). V gave up 3 bases and J gave up 4 bases, with 7 bases separating them. The CDR3 loop spans 12 amino acids. The chain combines TRBV27 with TRBJ2-7; D is perhaps TRBD1 (6 bases). The starting material was peripheral blood, obtained before pregnancy. The TCR was taken from a female donor with multiple sclerosis, enrolled in a pregnancy study. In DNA form, the CDR3 reads TGTGCCAGCAGTTTTCAGGGGTACGAGCAGTACTTC. Translating it yields CASSFQGYEQYF.